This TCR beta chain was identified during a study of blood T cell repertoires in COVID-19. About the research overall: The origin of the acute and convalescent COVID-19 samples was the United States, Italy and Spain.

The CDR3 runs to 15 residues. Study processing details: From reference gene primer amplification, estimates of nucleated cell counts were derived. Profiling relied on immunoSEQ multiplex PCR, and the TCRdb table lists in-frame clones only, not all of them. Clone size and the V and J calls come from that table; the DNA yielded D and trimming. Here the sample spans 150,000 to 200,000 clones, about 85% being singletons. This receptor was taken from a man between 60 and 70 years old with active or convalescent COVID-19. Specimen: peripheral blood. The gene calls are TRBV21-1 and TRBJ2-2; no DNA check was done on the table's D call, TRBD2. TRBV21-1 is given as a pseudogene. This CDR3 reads CASSKERTRTGELFF. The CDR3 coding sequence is TGTGCCAGCAGCAAAGAACGAACCCGGACCGGGGAGCTGTTTTTT.